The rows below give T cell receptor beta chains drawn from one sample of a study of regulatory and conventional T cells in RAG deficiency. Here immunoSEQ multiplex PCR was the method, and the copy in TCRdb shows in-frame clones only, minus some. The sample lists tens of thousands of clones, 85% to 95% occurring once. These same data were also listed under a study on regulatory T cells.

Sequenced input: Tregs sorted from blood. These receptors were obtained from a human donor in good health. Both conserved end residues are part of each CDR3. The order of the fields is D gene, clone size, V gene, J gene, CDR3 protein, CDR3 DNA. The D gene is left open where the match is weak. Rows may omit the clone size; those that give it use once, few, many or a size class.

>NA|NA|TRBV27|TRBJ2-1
CASKLDDVGNEQFF
TGTGCCAGCAAGTTGGATGACGTCGGGAATGAGCAGTTCTTC
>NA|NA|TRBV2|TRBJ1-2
CASSVPPGLRGYTF
TGTGCCAGCAGCGTTCCCCCAGGGCTACGGGGCTACACCTTC
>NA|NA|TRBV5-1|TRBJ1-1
CASSGGQAGTEAFF
TGCGCCAGCAGCGGGGGACAAGCTGGTACTGAAGCTTTCTTT
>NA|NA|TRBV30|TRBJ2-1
CAWSVVGGHNEQFF
TGTGCCTGGAGTGTGGTGGGGGGCCACAATGAGCAGTTCTTC
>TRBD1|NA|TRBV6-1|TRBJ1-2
CASGAGGTTYGYTF
TGTGCCAGCGGCGCAGGGGGCACAACCTATGGCTACACCTTC
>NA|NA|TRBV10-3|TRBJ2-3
CAISEITDTQYF
TGTGCCATCAGTGAAATAACAGATACGCAGTATTTT
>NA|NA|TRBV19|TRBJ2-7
CASSMEGYEQYF
TGTGCCAGTAGTATGGAAGGTTACGAGCAGTACTTC
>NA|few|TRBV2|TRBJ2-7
CASSDRDLHRNEQYF
TGTGCCAGCAGTGATCGGGACCTACATCGTAACGAGCAGTACTTC
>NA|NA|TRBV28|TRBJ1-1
CASSLGTEAFF
TGTGCCAGCAGTTTGGGGACTGAAGCTTTCTTT
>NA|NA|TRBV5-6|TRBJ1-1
CASSFPTGGVNTEAFF
TGTGCCAGCAGCTTCCCAACGGGTGGGGTGAACACTGAAGCTTTCTTT
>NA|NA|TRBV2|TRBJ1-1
CARITGTEAFF
TGTGCCAGGATAACGGGCACTGAAGCTTTCTTT
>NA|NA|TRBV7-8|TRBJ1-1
CASSLGGGNSLTEAFF
TGTGCCAGCAGCTTAGGGGGAGGGAATAGCCTTACTGAAGCTTTCTTT
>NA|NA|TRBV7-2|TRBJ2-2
CASSLGAKWSGELFF
TGTGCCAGCAGCTTAGGGGCTAAATGGAGCGGGGAGCTGTTTTTT
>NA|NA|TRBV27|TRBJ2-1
CASSPKETYNEQFF
TGTGCCAGCAGTCCAAAGGAGACCTACAATGAGCAGTTCTTC
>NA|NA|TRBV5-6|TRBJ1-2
CASSLARGTGGYTF
TGTGCCAGCAGCTTAGCGCGGGGGACGGGCGGCTACACCTTC
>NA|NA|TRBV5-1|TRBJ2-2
CASSTLSGVYTGELFF
TGCGCCAGCAGCACCCTCTCGGGGGTATACACCGGGGAGCTGTTTTTT
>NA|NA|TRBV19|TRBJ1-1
CASNRGAEGNTEAFF
TGTGCCAGTAATCGAGGGGCCGAGGGGAACACTGAAGCTTTCTTT
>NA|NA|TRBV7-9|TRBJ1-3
CASSLDWGRNTIYF
TGTGCCAGCAGCTTAGACTGGGGGCGAAACACCATATATTTT
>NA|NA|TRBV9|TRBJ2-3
CASSVGVGASTDTQYF
TGTGCCAGCAGCGTAGGAGTGGGGGCGAGTACAGATACGCAGTATTTT
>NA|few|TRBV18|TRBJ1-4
CASSPHGGIGEKLFF
TGTGCCAGCTCACCACACGGGGGCATTGGAGAAAAACTGTTTTTT
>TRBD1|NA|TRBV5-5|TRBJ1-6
CASSDRGRKSPLHF
TGTGCCAGCAGCGACAGGGGGCGCAAGTCACCCCTCCACTTT
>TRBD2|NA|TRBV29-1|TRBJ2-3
CSVGTRIADTQYF
TGCAGCGTCGGGACTAGGATTGCTGATACGCAGTATTTT